Below, 9 T cell receptor beta chains from the same sample are listed, as sequenced in a study of early T cells in non-severe SARS-CoV-2 infection (dated by TCRdb to about 2021). Libraries were built with 5' RACE. TCRdb lists the instrument as NextSeq 500. Clones were called with MiXCR by TCRdb after fastp trimmed the public reads at Q25, and only in-frame beta chains were retained. Every distinct CDR3 protein forms one entry, paired with its most common genes and DNA. The sample has roughly 100,000 distinct CDR3 sequences on record, around 15% of them singletons. The leading ten clones occupy around 5.8% of the sample. Sequencing was carried out using whole blood. These receptors all come from an adult who was a healthcare worker with PCR-confirmed SARS-CoV-2 infection or an uninfected control (not recorded which).

Many counts were recorded for this clonotype. The rearrangement uses TRBV5-1 and TRBJ2-1, with TRBD2 identical over 12 bases. This CDR3 region has 15 residues. Trimming cost V 7 bases and J 5 bases; bases outside gene matches: 7. CDR1 and CDR2 (germline): SGHRS, YFSETQ. The CDR3 region is CASQILAGGNNEQFF. The CDR3 coding sequence is TGCGCCAGCCAAATACTAGCGGGGGGCAACAATGAGCAGTTCTTC.

V usage is TRBV7-8 and J usage is TRBJ2-1, with 9 bases that match TRBD2. The germline V gene encodes CDR1 SGHVS and CDR2 FQNEAQ. V dropped 3 bases and J dropped 6; count of bases not matched to a gene: 6. The CDR3 contains 15 residues. This CDR3 is CASSFISGGRNEQFF. The CDR3 coding sequence is TGTGCCAGCAGCTTTATCAGCGGGGGGCGCAATGAGCAGTTCTTC.

This clonotype has a handful of counts. The rearrangement joins TRBV18 to TRBJ2-5; TRBD1 matches at 7 bases. V lost 0 bases, J lost 2 bases, and 3 bases stayed unmatched. Germline V gene sequence: CDR1 KGHSH, CDR2 LQKENI. This CDR3 region has 15 residues. CDR3 protein: CASSPPTGTQETQYF. The CDR3 DNA follows: TGTGCCAGCTCACCACCGACAGGGACACAAGAGACCCAGTACTTC.

V usage is TRBV18 and J usage is TRBJ1-2; D unclear. Trimming cost V 3 bases and J 0 bases, with 11 bases left between them. Germline CDR1 KGHSH, CDR2 LQKENI. CDR3 length: 15 residues. This CDR3 reads CASSPSGTANYGYTF. DNA of the CDR3: TGTGCCAGCTCACCTTCAGGAACCGCTAACTATGGCTACACCTTC.

This clonotype was found many times. This chain connects TRBV18 to TRBJ2-3; TRBD1 might be the D (8 bases). Trimming shortened V by 6 bases and J by 3 bases, and 19 bases separated the two germline ends. Germline values: CDR1 KGHSH, CDR2 LQKENI. CDR3 length: 16 amino acids. In DNA, the CDR3 is TGTGCCAGCTCCCAGCGGGACAGGCAAGGGACAGATACGCAGTATTTT. Translation gives CASSQRDRQGTDTQYF.

J is TRBJ1-5 and V is TRBV19; 9 bases map to TRBD1. The CDR3 runs 15 residues. Germline CDR1 and CDR2: LNHDA and SQIVND (reference sequence). The V and J ends lost 10 bases and 2 bases, in that order; junction bases with no gene match: 9. This chain's CDR3 is CATGLDRGGNQPQHF. CDR3 in DNA: TGTGCCACCGGCCTGGACAGGGGCGGCAATCAGCCCCAGCATTTT.

In DNA form, the CDR3 reads TGTGCCAGCAGCATTCCTAGCGGGGGTGAGCAGTTCTTC. Its translation is CASSIPSGGEQFF. The V and J genes are TRBV7-6 and TRBJ2-1, with TRBD2 matching over 10 bases. Germline CDR1 reads SGHVS; CDR2 reads FNYEAQ. The V and J ends lost 5 bases and 9 bases, in that order; junction bases with no gene match: 4. The CDR3 spans 13 residues.

A few counts support this clonotype. The chain has TRBV7-2 and TRBJ2-7, with TRBD2 identical over 10 bases. CDR1 is SGHTA and CDR2 is FQGNSA in the germline V gene. The CDR3 sequence is 15 residues long. V was clipped by 4 bases and J by 2 bases; unmatched bases: 5. The CDR3 here is CASSSSSGGTYEQYF. The CDR3 nucleotides are TGTGCCAGCAGCTCTTCTAGCGGGGGTACCTACGAGCAGTACTTC.

This clonotype was observed a handful of times. The rearrangement links TRBV20-1 to TRBJ2-5; D may be TRBD1 or TRBD2 (7 bases each). The CDR3 totals 15 residues. CDR1 is DFQATT and CDR2 is SNEGSKA in the germline V gene (reference sequence). V gave up 5 bases and J gave up 1 base, with 17 bases separating them. The CDR3 region is CSARPDREGQETQYF. The CDR3 bases are TGCAGTGCTCGGCCCGACAGGGAGGGCCAAGAGACCCAGTACTTC.